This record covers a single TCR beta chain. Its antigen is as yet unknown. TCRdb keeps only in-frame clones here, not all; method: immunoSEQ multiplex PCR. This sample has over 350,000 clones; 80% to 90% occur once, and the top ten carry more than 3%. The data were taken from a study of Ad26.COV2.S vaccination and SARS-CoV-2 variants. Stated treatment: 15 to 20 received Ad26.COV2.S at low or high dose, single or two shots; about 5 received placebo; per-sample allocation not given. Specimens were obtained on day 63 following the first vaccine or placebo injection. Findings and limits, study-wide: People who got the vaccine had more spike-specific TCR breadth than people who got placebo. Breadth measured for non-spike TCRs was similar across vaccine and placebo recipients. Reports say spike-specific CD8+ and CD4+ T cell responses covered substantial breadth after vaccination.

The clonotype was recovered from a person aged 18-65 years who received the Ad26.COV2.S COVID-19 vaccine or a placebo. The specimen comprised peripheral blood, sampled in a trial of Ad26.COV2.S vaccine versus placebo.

CDR3 nucleotide sequence: TGTGCCAGCTCGGACGTCTCCCTGTGGTCTGAAGCTTTCTTT. It yields the protein CASSDVSLWSEAFF. The chain joins TRBV18 to TRBJ1-1; no definite D call. The germline V gene has CDR1 KGHSH and CDR2 LQKENI. The CDR3 consists of 14 residues. V lost 6 bases to trimming and J lost 6 bases, with 17 bases between them.